These 9 T cell receptor beta chains originate from one sample sequenced in a study of blood T cell repertoires in COVID-19. The table came from immunoSEQ multiplex PCR; TCRdb's copy has only in-frame clones and leaves some out. The table lists about 330,000 clones, around 86% of them singletons. Material: peripheral blood. These TCRs come from a woman aged 45-65 years with acute or convalescent COVID-19.

J is TRBJ1-5 and V is TRBV19; D perhaps matches TRBD1 (5 bases). Trimming cost V 1 base and J 1 base, with 8 bases left between them. CDR1 LNHDA and CDR2 SQIVND come from the germline V gene (reference sequence). The CDR3 runs to 15 residues. CDR3 nucleotide sequence: TGTGCCAGTAGTATAGGACAGTCGAGCAATCAGCCCCAGCATTTT. It is translated as CASSIGQSSNQPQHF.

The J gene is TRBJ1-1, the V gene TRBV2; 11 bases match TRBD1. The CDR3 runs 11 residues. CDR1 SNHLY and CDR2 FYNNEI come from the germline V gene. The junction had 2 bases not matched to a gene; V was cut back by 6 bases and J by 11 bases. The chain's CDR3 is CASRDRGLAFF. The CDR3, as DNA: TGTGCCAGCAGGGACAGGGGGCTGGCTTTCTTT.

V and J are TRBV5-1 and TRBJ1-1, with D uncertain. The CDR3 has 14 amino acids. Germline V gene data show CDR1 as SGHRS and CDR2 as YFSETQ. V was trimmed by 3 bases and J by 1 base, leaving 10 bases between them. CDR3 nucleotide sequence: TGCGCCAGCAGCTCCGGAGGGAAGAACACTGAAGCTTTCTTT. It yields the protein CASSSGGKNTEAFF.

This rearrangement joins TRBV29-1 to TRBJ1-4; TRBD1 might be the D (6 bases). Germline CDR1 reads SQVTM; CDR2 reads ANQGSEA. CDR3 size: 13 residues. The V and J ends lost 3 bases and 8 bases respectively, with 13 bases between them. The CDR3 DNA reads as TGCAGCGTTGAGGGGGCCTCGGGGGAAAAACTGTTTTTT. This gives the protein CSVEGASGEKLFF.

The table lists this clone with a count of one. The chain recombines TRBV15 with TRBJ1-4; 8 bases align to TRBD1. Germline loops: CDR1 LNHNV, CDR2 YYDKDF (reference sequence). Trimming removed 6 bases from V and 5 bases from J; junction bases left unmatched: 5. This CDR3 is 14 amino acids long. CDR3: CATSPGQANEKLFF. The DNA of the CDR3 is TGTGCCACCAGTCCGGGACAGGCCAATGAAAAACTGTTTTTT.

V usage is TRBV7-2 and J usage is TRBJ1-3, with D maybe TRBD1 (5 bases). CDR1 and CDR2 (germline): SGHTA, FQGNSA. This CDR3 has 14 amino acids. V dropped 5 bases and J dropped 3 bases, with 11 bases sitting between them. The CDR3 loop is CASSPQGFGNTIYF. DNA of the CDR3: TGTGCCAGCAGCCCGCAGGGATTTGGAAACACCATATATTTT.

The chain links TRBV3-1 (or the pseudogene TRBV3-2) to TRBJ2-1; D unclear. The CDR3 contains 13 residues. Germline assignment: CDR1 LGHDT and CDR2 YNNKEL (reference sequence). The ends were cut back, 1 base at V and 8 bases at J, with 9 bases in the middle. The CDR3 loop is CASSQGSGYEQFF. In nucleotides, the CDR3 is TGTGCCAGCAGCCAAGGATCCGGGTATGAGCAGTTCTTC.

In DNA, the CDR3 is TGTGCCAGCAGCTTAGGTCAGGCCAACTATGGCTACACCTTC. Its protein product is CASSLGQANYGYTF. This chain joins TRBV7-2 and TRBJ1-2; D remains unclear. V lost 1 base and J 2 bases, leaving 8 bases between the germline ends. The CDR3 consists of 14 residues. Germline V gives CDR1 SGHTA, CDR2 FQGNSA.

V and J are TRBV30 and TRBJ2-7, with TRBD2 matching over 7 bases. This CDR3 is 14 amino acids long. V was pared by 3 bases and J by 0 bases, with 5 bases of the junction left unmatched. From germline, CDR1 is GTSNPN and CDR2 SVGIG (reference sequence). CDR3 DNA: TGTGCCTGGAGCGGGAGGTCGTCCTCCTACGAGCAGTACTTC. It encodes CAWSGRSSSYEQYF.